This entry lists 30 T cell receptor beta chains sequenced from one sample in a study of blood T cell repertoires in COVID-19. Sequencing used immunoSEQ multiplex PCR; TCRdb keeps in-frame clones, though not all of them. Of some 200,000 clones in the sample, roughly four fifths were seen once. Input material: PBMCs or T cells enriched from blood (not recorded which). The receptor set was obtained from a man in his forties who had recovered from COVID-19.

The V gene is TRBV6-1, the J gene TRBJ1-6, with 7 bases identical to TRBD1. The V gene end was trimmed by 3 bases and the J gene end by 7 bases; junction bases not matched to a gene: 6. The CDR3 spans 15 residues. Germline V gene lookup returns CDR1 MNHNS and CDR2 SASEGT. The CDR3 DNA is TGTGCCAGCAGTGATCTTGGAGGGGGCAATTCACCCCTCCACTTT. Translation gives CASSDLGGGNSPLHF.

V gene TRBV10-2 combines with J gene TRBJ2-2, with TRBD2 matching over 11 bases. The germline V gene has CDR1 WSHSY and CDR2 SAAADI. Trimming removed 8 bases from V and 4 bases from J; junction bases left unmatched: 6. The CDR3 sequence is 15 residues long. Written as DNA, the CDR3 is TGCGCCAGCGATCCAACTAGCGGGAGCACCGGGGAGCTGTTTTTT. Residues: CASDPTSGSTGELFF.

The rearrangement uses TRBV21-1 and TRBJ2-3; TRBD2 is the table's D call and was not checked against the DNA. TRBV21-1 is an annotated pseudogene. This CDR3 is built from 15 residues. The CDR3 is CASSKVVGREDTQYF. The CDR3 DNA reads as TGTGCCAGCAGCAAAGTAGTCGGCCGGGAGGATACGCAGTATTTT.

The chain uses TRBV5-1 and TRBJ2-2; a possible D gene is TRBD1 (6 bases). The germline V gene encodes CDR1 SGHRS and CDR2 YFSETQ. The CDR3 consists of 17 residues. The V gene lost 3 bases and the J gene lost 0 bases, with 15 bases spanning the gap. The CDR3 DNA sequence: TGCGCCAGCAGCTCACTCCCAGGGGCGCCGAACACCGGGGAGCTGTTTTTT. Translating it yields CASSSLPGAPNTGELFF.

V usage is TRBV7-9 and J usage is TRBJ1-6, with TRBD1 matching 12 bases. The CDR3 is made up of 15 amino acids. Germline assignment: CDR1 SEHNR and CDR2 FQNEAQ (reference sequence). Unmatched junction bases numbered 2, after V lost 3 bases and J lost 8 bases. The CDR3 nucleotides read TGTGCCAGCAGCTTTGGGACAGGGGGCGATTCACCCCTCCACTTT. Its protein is CASSFGTGGDSPLHF. Together with reference TRBV7-9 and TRBJ1-6, the CDR3 gives the full variable domain: DTGVSQNPRHKITKRGQNVTFRCDPISEHNRLYWYRQTLGQGPEFLTYFQNEAQLEKSRLLSDRFSAERPKGSFSTLEIQRTEQGDSAMYLCASSFGTGGDSPLHFGNGTRLTVT.

The gene calls are TRBV7-8 and TRBJ2-1; TRBD2 agrees at 8 bases. The CDR3 is 14 amino acids. Germline loops: CDR1 SGHVS, CDR2 FQNEAQ. After removal of 3 bases from V and 5 bases from J, the junction contained 3 bases not matched to a gene. The CDR3 is CASSFTSGNNEQFF. In DNA, the CDR3 is TGTGCCAGCAGCTTTACTAGCGGAAACAATGAGCAGTTCTTC.

This clone appeared a few times. This chain uses TRBV30 with TRBJ2-3; 8 nucleotides match TRBD2. V gave up 0 bases and J gave up 3 bases; unmatched junction bases: 17. Germline CDR1 reads GTSNPN; CDR2 reads SVGIG (reference sequence). This CDR3 region has 19 residues. The CDR3 bases are TGTGCCTGGAGTGTTAGGAGAAATCTCTACCGGGGGGGGACAGATACGCAGTATTTT. It specifies CAWSVRRNLYRGGTDTQYF.

The gene calls are TRBV6-2 or TRBV6-3 and TRBJ2-3; D gene ambiguous. V was pared by 2 bases and J by 7 bases, with 7 bases between. This CDR3 has 12 residues. In germline, CDR1 is MNHEY, CDR2 SVGEGT. CDR3 DNA sequence: TGTGCCAGCAGTTACGCTAGACATACGCAGTATTTT. As protein: CASSYARHTQYF.

The chain employs TRBV11-2 and TRBJ2-5; no reliable D call. This CDR3 contains 12 residues. V lost 6 bases and J lost 7, with 12 bases in between. Germline V gene sequence: CDR1 SGHAT, CDR2 FQNNGV. The CDR3 coding sequence is TGTGCCAGCAGATTCAGCCCGGGGACCCAGTACTTC. Residues: CASRFSPGTQYF.

CDR3 sequence (DNA): TGTGCCAGTCGGGAGCGGGAGGGGTACGAGCAGTACTTC. It specifies CASREREGYEQYF. This chain connects TRBV6-6 to TRBJ2-7; 10 positions match TRBD2. CDR1 MNHNY and CDR2 SVGAGI come from the germline V gene (reference sequence). V shed 9 bases, J shed 4 bases, and the junction held 6 bases outside the gene matches. This CDR3 contains 13 residues.

CDR3 in amino acids: CASSDPFNYGTPTYEQYF. CDR3 nucleotides: TGTGCCAGCTCGGACCCTTTTAACTACGGGACACCTACCTACGAGCAGTACTTC. This chain uses TRBV11-2 with TRBJ2-7; D possibly corresponds to TRBD1 (6 bases). The germline V gene has CDR1 SGHAT and CDR2 FQNNGV. Trimming left V 8 bases short and J 2 bases short, with 28 bases between. There are 18 residues in the CDR3.

This clone appeared a few times. The same CDR3 can be traced to other DNA sequences in this sample. The V call is TRBV27, the J call TRBJ2-3; D is unclear. This CDR3 contains 14 residues. V lost 0 bases and J 0 bases, leaving 4 bases between the germline ends. CDR1 is MNHEY, CDR2 SMNVEV, per germline (reference sequence). The CDR3 DNA sequence: TGTGCCAGCAGTTTATCGTCTAGCACAGATACGCAGTATTTT. Translation gives CASSLSSSTDTQYF.

J is TRBJ1-4 and V is TRBV15; D unresolved. This CDR3 spans 15 amino acids. CDR1 and CDR2 from the germline V gene are LNHNV and YYDKDF (reference sequence). The V and J ends lost 4 bases and 3 bases respectively, with 12 bases between them. CDR3 DNA: TGTGCCACCAGCATGGGAGGGTGGGCTAATGAAAAACTGTTTTTT. Amino acids: CATSMGGWANEKLFF.

The chain is built from TRBV27 and TRBJ1-2; TRBD1 is a possible D gene (5 bases). The V end lost 7 bases, the J end lost 7 bases, and 22 bases lay between the germline ends. The CDR3 has 15 residues. Germline-derived CDR1 and CDR2 are MNHEY and SMNVEV (reference sequence). CDR3 DNA: TGTGCCAGCATTCCTGTGGGGCGGGGGAGCGCTGGCTACACCTTC. This sequence encodes CASIPVGRGSAGYTF.

The V call is TRBV4-3, the J call TRBJ1-6; D call uncertain. The germline gives CDR1 LGHNA, CDR2 YSLEER. Trimming shortened V by 0 bases and J by 7 bases, and 10 bases separated the two germline ends. The CDR3 contains 15 residues. The CDR3 here is CASSQDHGGNSPLHF. The CDR3 DNA reads as TGCGCCAGCAGCCAAGATCATGGAGGGAATTCACCCCTCCACTTT.

This chain uses TRBV5-6 with TRBJ2-2, with a possible D match to TRBD1 (5 bases). There are 15 residues in the CDR3. The V gene's germline CDR1 is SGHDT and CDR2 YYEEEE. V lost 0 bases, J lost 7 bases, and 13 bases lay in between. CDR3 DNA: TGTGCCAGCAGCTTGGGGATGGGGCATGGCGGGGAGCTGTTTTTT. Translating it yields CASSLGMGHGGELFF.

J is TRBJ2-5 and V is TRBV9; possible D gene TRBD1, 6 bases. The CDR3 loop spans 13 amino acids. From germline, CDR1 is SGDLS and CDR2 YYNGEE. Trimming cost V 2 bases and J 4 bases, with 9 bases left between them. CDR3 amino acids: CASSVDRRETQYF. The CDR3 coding sequence is TGTGCCAGCAGCGTCGACAGGAGAGAGACCCAGTACTTC. The variable domain in full, completed from reference TRBV9 and TRBJ2-5, reads DSGVTQTPKHLITATGQRVTLRCSPRSGDLSVYWYQQSLDQGLQFLIQYYNGEERAKGNILERFSAQQFPDLHSELNLSSLELGDSALYFCASSVDRRETQYFGPGTRLLVL.

The J gene is TRBJ2-2, the V gene TRBV7-3, with D maybe TRBD1 (6 bases). The CDR3 runs to 16 residues. In germline, CDR1 is SGHTA, CDR2 FQGTGA. V was cut by 5 bases and J by 0 bases, with 13 bases left in between. This CDR3 reads CASSRFGQTNTGELFF. The CDR3 bases are TGTGCCAGCAGCCGTTTCGGACAGACGAACACCGGGGAGCTGTTTTTT.

V gene TRBV7-2 combines with J gene TRBJ2-4; D unclear. The CDR3 runs to 15 residues. Per germline, CDR1 SGHTA and CDR2 FQGNSA. Trimming stripped 2 bases from V and 8 bases from J, with 16 bases between. The CDR3 DNA sequence: TGTGCCAGCAGCTTAAAATCCACGGATCAGGACATTCAGTACTTC. Translation: CASSLKSTDQDIQYF. The full variable domain, rest sourced from reference TRBV7-2 and TRBJ2-4, is GAGVSQSPSNKVTEKGKDVELRCDPISGHTALYWYRQSLGQGLEFLIYFQGNSAPDKSGLPSDRFSAERTGGSVSTLTIQRTQQEDSAVYLCASSLKSTDQDIQYFGAGTRLSVL.

This chain uses TRBV12-2 with TRBJ1-4; TRBD1, the table's D call, lacks a check against the DNA. TRBV12-2 is noted as a pseudogene. The length of the CDR3 is 15 residues. Written as DNA, the CDR3 is TGTGCAAGTCGCCCTTCAGGGGGTACTAATGAAAAACTGTTTTTT. This translates into CASRPSGGTNEKLFF.

This clone has a handful of counts. The chain has TRBV5-1 and TRBJ1-6; a weak D match, TRBD1 (6 bases). Germline values: CDR1 SGHRS, CDR2 YFSETQ. Trimming stripped 0 bases from V and 6 bases from J, with 7 bases between. The CDR3 has 14 residues. The CDR3 protein is CASSLAGVNSPLHF. CDR3 coding DNA: TGCGCCAGCAGCTTGGCAGGGGTTAATTCACCCCTCCACTTT.

This clone was seen just once. The J gene is TRBJ2-1, the V gene TRBV18, with TRBD2 matching over 10 bases. V lost 1 base to trimming and J lost 9 bases; unmatched junction nucleotides: 9. From germline, CDR1 is KGHSH and CDR2 LQKENI. This CDR3 has 16 residues. Written as DNA, the CDR3 is TGTGCCAGCTCACCACTGGCTAGCGGGAGTATTGGTGAGCAGTTCTTC. The encoded protein is CASSPLASGSIGEQFF.

The chain carries TRBV7-2 and TRBJ1-2; D might be TRBD1 (6 bases). Germline CDR1 and CDR2: SGHTA and FQGNSA. The CDR3 totals 16 residues. V gave up 1 base and J gave up 5 bases, with 17 bases separating them. In DNA, the CDR3 is TGTGCCAGCAGCTTAGGACCCGAGGGCAGGGGTTATGGCTACACCTTC. It encodes CASSLGPEGRGYGYTF.

CDR3 sequence (DNA): TGTGCCAGCAGCCCCAATTCGGTGGGGCAGGGGAATCAGCCCCAGCATTTT. This translates into CASSPNSVGQGNQPQHF. The chain has TRBV7-2 and TRBJ1-5; possible D gene TRBD1, 6 bases. The CDR3 loop spans 17 amino acids. From germline, CDR1 is SGHTA and CDR2 FQGNSA. V lost 5 bases, J lost 4 bases, and 21 bases lay in between.

The chain has TRBV27 and TRBJ1-6, with TRBD1 identical over 8 bases. V was clipped by 4 bases and J by 0 bases; unmatched bases: 11. The CDR3 is made up of 19 amino acids. CDR1 is MNHEY, CDR2 SMNVEV, per germline (reference sequence). CDR3 DNA sequence: TGTGCCAGCAGTTGGACAGGGCGCCCCACCAGCTCCTATAATTCACCCCTCCACTTT. It translates to CASSWTGRPTSSYNSPLHF.

The genes are TRBV5-1 and TRBJ2-3; TRBD2 matches 7 bases. The CDR3 length is 15 residues. The junction had 7 bases not matched to a gene; V was cut back by 5 bases and J by 1 base. CDR1 and CDR2 from the germline V gene are SGHRS and YFSETQ. CDR3 protein: CASRPSGYRTDTQYF. The CDR3 DNA reads as TGCGCCAGCAGGCCTAGCGGATATCGCACAGATACGCAGTATTTT.

The chain uses TRBV7-9 and TRBJ1-5; weak D call: TRBD1 (6 bases). CDR1 is SEHNR, CDR2 FQNEAQ, per germline (reference sequence). The CDR3 sequence is 15 residues long. V was cut by 5 bases and J by 5 bases, with 16 bases left in between. CDR3: CASSLDPQGDQPQHF. The DNA of the CDR3 is TGTGCCAGCAGCCTAGACCCACAGGGAGATCAGCCCCAGCATTTT.

The chain is built from TRBV4-2 and TRBJ2-3; 7 nucleotides align to TRBD1. The CDR3 runs 14 residues. The junction had 2 bases not matched to a gene; V was cut back by 4 bases and J by 1 base. Germline V CDR1 and CDR2: LGHNA, YNFKEQ. The CDR3 sequence is CASSPDRGTDTQYF. DNA of the CDR3: TGTGCCAGCAGCCCCGACAGGGGCACAGATACGCAGTATTTT.

The chain recombines TRBV7-9 with TRBJ2-1, with 8 bases matching TRBD2. CDR3 length equals 15 residues. The J segment lost 3 bases and the V segment lost 1 base, leaving 2 bases of the junction unmatched. Germline-derived CDR1 and CDR2 are SEHNR and FQNEAQ (reference sequence). CDR3 DNA sequence: TGTGCCAGCAGCTTAGGCACTAGCGGCTACAATGAGCAGTTCTTC. Protein: CASSLGTSGYNEQFF.

The chain is built from TRBV3-1 (or the pseudogene TRBV3-2) and TRBJ1-2; perhaps TRBD1 as D (5 bases). The length of the CDR3 is 14 residues. Germline V gene data show CDR1 as LGHDT and CDR2 as YNNKEL (reference sequence). V was clipped by 5 bases and J by 3 bases, with 13 bases between them. CDR3 DNA: TGTGCCAGCAGCTACGACAGATCCTACTATGGCTACACCTTC. This translates into CASSYDRSYYGYTF.